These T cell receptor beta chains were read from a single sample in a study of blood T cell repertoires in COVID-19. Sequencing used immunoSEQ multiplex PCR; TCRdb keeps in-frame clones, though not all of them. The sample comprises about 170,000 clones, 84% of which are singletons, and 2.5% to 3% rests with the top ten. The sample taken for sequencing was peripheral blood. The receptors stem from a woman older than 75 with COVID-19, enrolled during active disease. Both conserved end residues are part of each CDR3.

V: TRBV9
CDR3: CASSPGTPNEQYF

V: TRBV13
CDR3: CASSSRQGATYGYTF

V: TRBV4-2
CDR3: CASSPGQADYGYTF

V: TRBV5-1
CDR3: CASSMDLPGLEQYF

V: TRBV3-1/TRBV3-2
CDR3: CASSQDPRLAETSGETQYF

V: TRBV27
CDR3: CASSSPLTDTQYF

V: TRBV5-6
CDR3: CASSLAGQGNGYTF

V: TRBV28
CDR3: CASRTQGYEQYF

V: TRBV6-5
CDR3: CASNPGWGRYGYTF

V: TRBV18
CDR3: CASSPTGLRKETQYF

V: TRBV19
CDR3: CASSTIRQSGNTIYF

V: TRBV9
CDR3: CASSVGLRPRGGYTEAFF

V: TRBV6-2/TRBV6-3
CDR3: CASSYGGNYGYTF

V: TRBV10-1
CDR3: CASSEQGSPPSEQFF

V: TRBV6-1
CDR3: CASSEALQRDSYEQYF

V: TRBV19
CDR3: CASRPFSGSQETQYF

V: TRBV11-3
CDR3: CASSFTRVTEAFF

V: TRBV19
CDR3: CASKRDLINQPQHF

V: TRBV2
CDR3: CASTREGGAEYF

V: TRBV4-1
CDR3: CASSQVGTANYGYTF

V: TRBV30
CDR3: CAWSVSGGHYGYTF

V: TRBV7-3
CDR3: CASSLRRENTGELFF

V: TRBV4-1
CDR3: CASSQDFEGTDTQYF

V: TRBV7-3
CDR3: CASSRIRQGSLTGELFF

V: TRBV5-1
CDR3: CASSFHRTDLYF

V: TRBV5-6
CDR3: CASSLGGYTDTQYF

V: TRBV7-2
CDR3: CASSSRTSGRPSNTGELFF

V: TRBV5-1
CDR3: CASSPEKSTDTQYF

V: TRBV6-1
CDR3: CASSEERHGVF

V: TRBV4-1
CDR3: CASSQDFGLFTSGSSDTQYF

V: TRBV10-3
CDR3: CAIRDRDLSPTYEQYF

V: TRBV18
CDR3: CASSPPGAGELFF

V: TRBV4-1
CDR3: CASSHPSGLAGGYYEQFF

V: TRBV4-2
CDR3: CASSQDPSGDYNEQFF

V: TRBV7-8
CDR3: CASRARTSWNEQFF

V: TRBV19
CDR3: CASSLFRGSRPQHF

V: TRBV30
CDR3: CAWAGRTYDYYTF

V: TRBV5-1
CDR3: CASSPVQFVGNTIYF

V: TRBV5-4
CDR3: CASSKDYPSTDTQYF

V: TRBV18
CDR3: CASSPPGQINYNEQFF

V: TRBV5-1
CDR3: CASSREGGRFTEAFF

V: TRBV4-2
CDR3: CASSQEALETQYF

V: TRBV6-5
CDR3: CASGAGGLQPQHF

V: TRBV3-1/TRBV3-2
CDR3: CASSQDSSGRASFF

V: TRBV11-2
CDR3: CASSRAGGQVDTQYF

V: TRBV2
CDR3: CASSGTSGTQYF

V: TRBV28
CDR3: CASSETSGHDNEQFF

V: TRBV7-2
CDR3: CASRASGANEQFF

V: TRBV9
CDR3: CASSETRANSPLHF

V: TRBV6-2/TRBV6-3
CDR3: CASSSPNVRAETQYF

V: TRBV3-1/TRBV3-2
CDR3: CASSQDWAKETQYF

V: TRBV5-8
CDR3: CASSLGRTANQPQHF